One and the same sample provided the 19 T cell receptor beta chains below, sequenced in a study of beta chain features in type 1 diabetes. The study's findings and limits: Type 1 diabetes patients had moderately but significantly shorter TCRB CDR3s in all four CD4+ subsets.

All of the isolated RNA was reverse transcribed, so expressed TCRB transcripts were sequenced. Sequenced by immunoSEQ multiplex PCR; TCRdb stores in-frame clones only, minus some. The profile shows some 660,000 clones, over 12% of them singletons. The antigens of these receptors remain unknown. The specimen was naive CD4+ T cells from blood. All receptors derive from a man in his late teens or twenties with type 1 diabetes.

The J gene is TRBJ1-4, the V gene TRBV28; possibly TRBD1 for D (5 bases). Germline CDR1 and CDR2: MDHEN and SYDVKM. Trimming shortened V by 4 bases and J by 8 bases, and 14 bases separated the two germline ends. The CDR3 covers 14 residues. The CDR3 here is CASSSGTVSEKLFF. The DNA of the CDR3 is TGTGCCAGCAGTTCCGGGACGGTGTCGGAAAAACTGTTTTTT.

V is TRBV7-9 and J is TRBJ2-1; no clear D. Trimming took off 5 bases at V and 1 base at J, with 9 bases between the two ends. Looked up from germline, CDR1 is SEHNR and CDR2 is FQNEAQ (reference sequence). This CDR3 has 14 residues. This chain's CDR3 is CASSPHGSYNEQFF. CDR3 nucleotides: TGTGCCAGCAGCCCCCACGGATCCTACAATGAGCAGTTCTTC.

This clone was seen a handful of times. The chain couples TRBV4-3 to TRBJ1-1, with D uncertain. Germline CDR1 is LGHNA and CDR2 is YSLEER. With 0 bases removed from V and 6 bases from J, the gap between germline ends came to 17 bases. The CDR3 is 16 residues long. The CDR3 nucleotides read TGCGCCAGCAGCCAAGATTGGGATAGGTTGGGCGCTGAAGCTTTCTTT. Translated: CASSQDWDRLGAEAFF.

The sample holds a few counts of this clone. V usage is TRBV5-1 and J usage is TRBJ2-4, with D hard to call. The CDR3 covers 12 residues. Germline V lookup: CDR1 SGHRS, CDR2 YFSETQ. Trimming took off 5 bases at V and 9 bases at J, with 12 bases between the two ends. The CDR3 spells CASSPDSAIQYF. The CDR3 DNA reads TGCGCCAGCAGTCCAGACTCGGCCATTCAGTACTTC.

This clone occurred a few times. The chain links TRBV14 to TRBJ1-4; D is unresolved. Germline CDR1 and CDR2: SGHDN and FVKESK. Trimming took off 4 bases at V and 4 bases at J, with 7 bases between the two ends. The CDR3 spans 13 residues. The DNA for the CDR3 is TGTGCCAGCAGCCGGGCCCGTAATGAAAAACTGTTTTTT. Protein product: CASSRARNEKLFF. The whole variable domain, remainder taken from reference TRBV14 and TRBJ1-4, is EAGVTQFPSHSVIEKGQTVTLRCDPISGHDNLYWYRRVMGKEIKFLLHFVKESKQDESGMPNNRFLAERTGGTYSTLKVQPAELEDSGVYFCASSRARNEKLFFGSGTQLSVL.

The rearrangement uses TRBV14 and TRBJ2-1, with D unclear. CDR1 SGHDN and CDR2 FVKESK come from the germline V gene. V dropped 4 bases and J dropped 1 base, with 17 bases sitting between them. The CDR3 consists of 17 residues. Written as DNA, the CDR3 is TGTGCCAGCAGCCCACTGAAACCAAGAACTTCCTACAATGAGCAGTTCTTC. Translated, it gives CASSPLKPRTSYNEQFF.

In nucleotides, the CDR3 is TGCGCCAGCAGCCCGTCGGTAGCGGGAGAAGAGACCCAGTACTTC. Translating it yields CASSPSVAGEETQYF. V usage is TRBV5-1 and J usage is TRBJ2-5; 9 bases match TRBD2. This CDR3 region has 15 residues. J was trimmed by 3 bases and V by 4 bases; bases with no gene match: 7. The germline CDR1 and CDR2 sequences are SGHRS and YFSETQ.

The CDR3 region is CASSLRADSNYEQYF. Written as DNA, the CDR3 is TGTGCCAGCAGCTTACGTGCTGACAGTAACTACGAGCAGTACTTC. V and J are TRBV7-2 and TRBJ2-7; weak D call: TRBD1 (5 bases). Germline lookup yields CDR1 SGHTA and CDR2 FQGNSA. The CDR3 loop spans 15 amino acids. Trimming stripped 2 bases from V and 3 bases from J, with 14 bases between.

This clone showed up just a few times. The chain employs TRBV2 and TRBJ1-2; D gene unclear. The germline V gene encodes CDR1 SNHLY and CDR2 FYNNEI. The CDR3 runs to 14 residues. Trimming cost V 2 bases and J 1 base, with 8 bases left between them. CDR3 loop: CASSELTDNYGYTF. DNA for the CDR3: TGTGCCAGCAGTGAATTAACAGATAACTATGGCTACACCTTC.

This clone has just a few counts. The J gene is TRBJ2-3, the V gene TRBV5-1, with D unclear. Germline V gene data show CDR1 as SGHRS and CDR2 as YFSETQ. This CDR3 comprises 14 residues. Trimming shortened V by 5 bases and J by 1 base, and 11 bases separated the two germline ends. Here the CDR3 DNA reads TGCGCCAGCAGTTCCGGACGAGGCACAGATACGCAGTATTTT. Protein: CASSSGRGTDTQYF.

The sample holds a few counts of this clone. The V gene is TRBV7-2, the J gene TRBJ1-6; D call uncertain. Germline CDR1 SGHTA, CDR2 FQGNSA. Trimming took off 1 base at V and 7 bases at J, with 5 bases between the two ends. The CDR3 spans 13 residues. The CDR3 nucleotides are TGTGCCAGCAGCTTAGATGGGAATTCACCCCTCCACTTT. Its protein product is CASSLDGNSPLHF.

The chain combines TRBV7-2 with TRBJ2-2; 11 positions agree with TRBD1. Germline V gene data show CDR1 as SGHTA and CDR2 as FQGNSA. This CDR3 has 17 residues. Trimming removed 3 bases from V and 7 bases from J; junction bases left unmatched: 10. The CDR3 region has the DNA TGTGCCAGCAGCTTTACCGGGACAGGGGGGTTAAGCGGGGAGCTGTTTTTT. This gives the protein CASSFTGTGGLSGELFF.

V is TRBV11-2 and J is TRBJ1-2; D is perhaps TRBD1 (5 bases). The CDR3 spans 15 residues. Trimming shortened V by 0 bases and J by 5 bases, and 13 bases separated the two germline ends. Germline values: CDR1 SGHAT, CDR2 FQNNGV. The CDR3 reads CASSLDSGMVYGYTF. The CDR3 nucleotides read TGTGCCAGCAGCTTAGACTCAGGGATGGTTTATGGCTACACCTTC.

The CDR3 spells CAWSVEWGGIQYF. In nucleotides, the CDR3 is TGTGCCTGGAGTGTAGAATGGGGGGGCATTCAGTACTTC. J is TRBJ2-4 and V is TRBV30; 7 bases line up with TRBD2. This CDR3 has 13 amino acids. The junction had 5 bases not matched to a gene; V was cut back by 0 bases and J by 9 bases. In germline, CDR1 is GTSNPN, CDR2 SVGIG (reference sequence).

The chain carries TRBV25-1 and TRBJ2-1; 8 nucleotides align to TRBD2. V lost 6 bases to trimming and J lost 7 bases; unmatched junction nucleotides: 8. The CDR3 runs to 14 residues. From germline, CDR1 is MGHDK and CDR2 SYGVNS. CDR3: CASRDSGKVNEQFF. DNA for the CDR3: TGTGCCAGCAGAGATAGCGGGAAGGTAAATGAGCAGTTCTTC.

On this clone: The same CDR3 arises from other DNA sequences in this sample as well. CDR3 sequence reads: CASSLVANTGELFF. Here the CDR3 DNA reads TGTGCCAGCAGCTTAGTTGCCAACACCGGGGAGCTGTTTTTT. The rearrangement uses TRBV7-9 and TRBJ2-2; unclear D gene. The CDR3 consists of 14 residues. Germline CDR1 SEHNR, CDR2 FQNEAQ (reference sequence). V lost 1 base, J lost 2 bases, and 5 bases lay in between.

The rearrangement joins TRBV7-8 to TRBJ2-7, with D unresolved. CDR3 size: 14 residues. V dropped 2 bases and J dropped 0 bases, with 8 bases sitting between them. CDR1 SGHVS and CDR2 FQNEAQ come from the germline V gene. The CDR3 DNA follows: TGTGCCAGCAGCTTACAAGCGAACTCCTACGAGCAGTACTTC. This codes for CASSLQANSYEQYF.

V is TRBV21-1 and J is TRBJ1-3. TRBV21-1 is assigned pseudogene status. The CDR3 is made up of 12 amino acids. The CDR3 protein is CASSKAGNTIYF. In DNA, the CDR3 is TGTGCCAGCAGCAAAGCTGGAAACACCATATATTTT.

This clone was found a few times. This chain connects TRBV7-9 to TRBJ2-3, with D perhaps TRBD1 (6 bases). CDR3 length: 18 amino acids. Looked up from germline, CDR1 is SEHNR and CDR2 is FQNEAQ (reference sequence). V was trimmed by 5 bases and J by 1 base, leaving 22 bases between them. This chain's CDR3 is CASSTRTDLNPRTDTQYF. The CDR3, as DNA: TGTGCCAGCAGCACTAGGACAGACCTAAATCCGCGCACAGATACGCAGTATTTT.